These 20 T cell receptor beta chains were all obtained from the same sample, sequenced in a study of regulatory T cells. Primers: 52 TRBV forward and 13 TRBJ reverse. TCRdb's table, derived via immunoSEQ multiplex PCR, lists solely in-frame clones and lacks some. In the table there are about 1,100 clones, about 86% of which are singletons. These receptors' targets are unknown. Findings of the study overall: Regulatory T cells from CD3G-deficient patients were less diverse than autologous conventional CD4+ cells and control regulatory cells.

Material for sequencing was CD4+ Tregs sorted from blood. The receptor set was obtained from a person younger than 45 with CD3G deficiency.

The chain joins TRBV6-1 to TRBJ1-1; D remains ambiguous. The V gene's germline CDR1 is MNHNS and CDR2 SASEGT. V was shortened by 4 bases and J by 1 base, with 10 bases between the two germline ends. The CDR3 loop spans 14 amino acids. The CDR3 is CASSVRFANTEAFF. The CDR3 DNA follows: TGTGCCAGCAGTGTTCGGTTCGCGAACACTGAAGCTTTCTTT.

This rearrangement joins TRBV7-8 to TRBJ2-7, with D possibly TRBD1 on 6 matching bases. Germline CDR1 is SGHVS and CDR2 is FQNEAQ. Trimming pared 4 bases from V and 6 bases from J, leaving 19 bases between. CDR3 length: 15 residues. As DNA, the CDR3 is TGTGCCAGCAGCTCAGGGGATTGGGCGATCTCCGAGCAGTACTTC. Amino acids: CASSSGDWAISEQYF.

The CDR3 DNA reads as TGCGCCAGCAGCTTCAACAGGGAGCAGACCCAGTACTTC. It specifies CASSFNREQTQYF. The gene calls are TRBV5-1 and TRBJ2-5, with D tentatively TRBD1 (6 bases). CDR3 size: 13 residues. Germline V gene sequence: CDR1 SGHRS, CDR2 YFSETQ. Trimming left V 2 bases short and J 6 bases short, with 11 bases between. Full variable domain (rest looked up from reference TRBV5-1 and TRBJ2-5): KAGVTQTPRYLIKTRGQQVTLSCSPISGHRSVSWYQQTPGQGLQFLFEYFSETQRNKGNFPGRFSGRQFSNSRSEMNVSTLELGDSALYLCASSFNREQTQYFGPGTRLLVL.

The chain carries TRBV5-1 and TRBJ2-7, with 7 nucleotides matching TRBD1. J lost 5 bases, V lost 4 bases, and 9 bases had no gene match. The CDR3 sequence is 14 residues long. CDR1 and CDR2 (germline): SGHRS, YFSETQ. The CDR3 protein is CASSLGQAWNEQYF. Written as DNA, the CDR3 is TGCGCCAGCAGCCTCGGACAGGCCTGGAACGAGCAGTACTTC. Full variable domain (rest looked up from reference TRBV5-1 and TRBJ2-7): KAGVTQTPRYLIKTRGQQVTLSCSPISGHRSVSWYQQTPGQGLQFLFEYFSETQRNKGNFPGRFSGRQFSNSRSEMNVSTLELGDSALYLCASSLGQAWNEQYFGPGTRLTVT.

The chain recombines TRBV27 with TRBJ2-3; TRBD1 agrees at 9 bases. This CDR3 comprises 18 residues. Per the germline V gene, CDR1 is MNHEY and CDR2 is SMNVEV (reference sequence). J was trimmed by 2 bases and V by 5 bases; bases with no gene match: 14. The CDR3 loop reads CASSKTGTGQFFTDTQYF. In nucleotides, the CDR3 is TGTGCCAGCAGTAAAACCGGGACAGGGCAATTTTTCACAGATACGCAGTATTTT.

The rearrangement joins TRBV27 to TRBJ1-2; possibly TRBD1 for D (5 bases). The V end lost 6 bases, the J end lost 8 bases, and 25 bases lay between the germline ends. The germline gives CDR1 MNHEY, CDR2 SMNVEV (reference sequence). The CDR3 runs to 16 residues. DNA of the CDR3: TGTGCCAGCAGAAAAGGTCGAGGCGGGGGTCAACAGGGCTACACCTTC. Protein: CASRKGRGGGQQGYTF.

The chain links TRBV4-1 to TRBJ1-1; 7 positions match TRBD1. V shed 4 bases, J shed 4 bases, and the junction held 12 bases outside the gene matches. CDR1 is MGHRA, CDR2 YSYEKL, per germline. This CDR3 is built from 16 residues. The CDR3 nucleotides are TGCGCCAGCAGCCGGATCGCGACAGGGTTCGGCACTGAAGCTTTCTTT. Protein product: CASSRIATGFGTEAFF.

The chain couples TRBV4-3 to TRBJ1-2; D is undetermined. Trimming removed 5 bases at V and 4 bases at J, with 29 bases between. The CDR3 loop spans 19 amino acids. Germline CDR1 and CDR2: LGHNA and YSLEER. The CDR3 nucleotides read TGCGCCAGCAGCATCCGATCAGGACGTCGACGTCGAAAGACCTATGGCTACACCTTC. Amino acid sequence: CASSIRSGRRRRKTYGYTF.

This chain connects TRBV27 to TRBJ2-3, with D possibly TRBD1 on 6 matching bases. Germline CDR1 is MNHEY and CDR2 is SMNVEV (reference sequence). There are 15 residues in the CDR3. V lost 5 bases and J 6 bases, leaving 18 bases between the germline ends. The CDR3 DNA sequence: TGTGCCAGCAGTCCCCACCTAGGGGGAGAGGATACGCAGTATTTT. It encodes CASSPHLGGEDTQYF.

The rearrangement uses TRBV19 and TRBJ2-2, with D unclear. Between the trimmed V and J ends, which lost 2 bases and 3 bases, there was a span of 10 bases. The CDR3 is 15 amino acids. Germline V gene sequence: CDR1 LNHDA, CDR2 SQIVND (reference sequence). CDR3 sequence: CASSINGVYTGELFF. Written as DNA, the CDR3 is TGTGCCAGTAGTATAAACGGAGTTTACACCGGGGAGCTGTTTTTT.

The chain is built from TRBV28 and TRBJ1-2; D might be TRBD1 (5 bases). This CDR3 has 17 amino acids. Deletions cut 0 bases from V and 6 bases from J, with 20 bases between. Germline loops: CDR1 MDHEN, CDR2 SYDVKM. The CDR3 is CASSLWGSPPRGDGYTF. The CDR3 bases are TGTGCCAGCAGTTTATGGGGAAGCCCCCCGAGGGGTGATGGCTACACCTTC.

The rearrangement joins TRBV6-5 to TRBJ2-6; D is unresolved. CDR3 length: 13 amino acids. V shed 11 bases and J shed 3 bases, with 11 bases lying between them. Germline CDR1 and CDR2: MNHEY and SVGAGI. The DNA of the CDR3 is TGTGCCTCCGGGCTGAGTGGGGCCAACGTCCTGACTTTC. Translated, it gives CASGLSGANVLTF.

The V call is TRBV28, the J call TRBJ1-2, with no clear D. Deletions cut 1 base from V and 8 bases from J, with 11 bases between. The CDR3 has 13 amino acids. Germline CDR1 and CDR2: MDHEN and SYDVKM. The DNA of the CDR3 is TGTGCCAGCAGTTTATCCGATCGCCCCGGCTACACCTTC. The encoded protein is CASSLSDRPGYTF.

The gene calls are TRBV18 and TRBJ2-7; D ambiguous. The V end lost 3 bases, the J end lost 2 bases, and 5 bases lay between the germline ends. Per the germline V gene, CDR1 is KGHSH and CDR2 is LQKENI. The CDR3 is 12 amino acids. The CDR3 region has the DNA TGTGCCAGCTCACCCCTCCCCTACGAGCAGTACTTC. It encodes CASSPLPYEQYF.

The chain couples TRBV28 to TRBJ2-3; the match to TRBD2 covers 10 bases. The CDR3 is 16 amino acids. Germline CDR1 is MDHEN and CDR2 is SYDVKM. Trimming at V came to 4 bases and at J to 4 bases, leaving 8 bases not matched to a gene. The CDR3 here is CASSSLLAGPPDTQYF. As DNA, the CDR3 is TGTGCCAGCAGTTCCCTACTAGCGGGGCCCCCAGATACGCAGTATTTT.

The chain links TRBV28 to TRBJ2-1; D might be TRBD2 (6 bases). This CDR3 spans 17 amino acids. Looked up from germline, CDR1 is MDHEN and CDR2 is SYDVKM. Between the trimmed V and J ends, which lost 6 bases and 3 bases, there was a span of 21 bases. The CDR3 nucleotides read TGTGCCAGCAGCCCCCCCCAACGGGCGGGGCGCTACAATGAGCAGTTCTTC. Translation: CASSPPQRAGRYNEQFF. The full variable domain, its missing parts supplied by reference TRBV28 and TRBJ2-1, is DVKVTQSSRYLVKRTGEKVFLECVQDMDHENMFWYRQDPGLGLRLIYFSYDVKMKEKGDIPEGYSVSREKKERFSLILESASTNQTSMYLCASSPPQRAGRYNEQFFGPGTRLTVL.

V usage is TRBV18 and J usage is TRBJ1-2; TRBD1 agrees at 7 bases. Trimming took 3 bases from V and 4 from J; bases not matched to a gene: 2. This CDR3 is built from 13 residues. Germline V gene data show CDR1 as KGHSH and CDR2 as LQKENI. CDR3 bases: TGTGCCAGCTCACCGGGACAGTTCTATGGCTACACCTTC. This gives the protein CASSPGQFYGYTF. Variable domain in full (rest from reference TRBV18 and TRBJ1-2): NAGVMQNPRHLVRRRGQEARLRCSPMKGHSHVYWYRQLPEEGLKFMVYLQKENIIDESGMPKERFSAEFPKEGPSILRIQQVVRGDSAAYFCASSPGQFYGYTFGSGTRLTVV.

The chain couples TRBV19 to TRBJ2-2, with TRBD2 as a possible D gene (7 bases). This CDR3 comprises 14 residues. Germline CDR1 is LNHDA and CDR2 is SQIVND (reference sequence). V was pared by 9 bases and J by 0 bases, with 11 bases between. As DNA, the CDR3 is TGTGCCAGCAGCGGGACAACGAACACCGGGGAGCTGTTTTTT. Translating gives CASSGTTNTGELFF.

The chain has TRBV7-6 and TRBJ1-2, with D uncertain. Germline lookup yields CDR1 SGHVS and CDR2 FNYEAQ. The V end was cut by 5 bases, the J end by 4 bases, with 23 bases between. This CDR3 region has 17 residues. The CDR3, as DNA: TGTGCCAGCAGCGAGGGTTCTGAATCTCGAAAGATCTATGGCTACACCTTC. This sequence encodes CASSEGSESRKIYGYTF.

This chain connects TRBV18 to TRBJ1-5, with D unresolved. Germline loops: CDR1 KGHSH, CDR2 LQKENI. The CDR3 is made up of 14 amino acids. V shed 4 bases and J shed 2 bases, with 9 bases lying between them. The CDR3 DNA reads TGTGCCAGCTCACTTTATAAGGGCAATCAGCCCCAGCATTTT. As protein: CASSLYKGNQPQHF.